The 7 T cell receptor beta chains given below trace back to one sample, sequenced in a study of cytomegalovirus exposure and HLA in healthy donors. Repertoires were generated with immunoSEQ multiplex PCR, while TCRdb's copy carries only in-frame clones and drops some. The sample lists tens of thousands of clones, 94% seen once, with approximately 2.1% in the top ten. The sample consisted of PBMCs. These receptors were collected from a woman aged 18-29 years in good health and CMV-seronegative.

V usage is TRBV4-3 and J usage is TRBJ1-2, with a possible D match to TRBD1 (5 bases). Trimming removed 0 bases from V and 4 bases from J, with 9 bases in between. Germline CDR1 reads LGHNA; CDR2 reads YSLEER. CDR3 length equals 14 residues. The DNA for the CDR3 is TGCGCCAGCAGCCAAGAACCAGGGCTCTATGGCTACACCTTC. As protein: CASSQEPGLYGYTF.

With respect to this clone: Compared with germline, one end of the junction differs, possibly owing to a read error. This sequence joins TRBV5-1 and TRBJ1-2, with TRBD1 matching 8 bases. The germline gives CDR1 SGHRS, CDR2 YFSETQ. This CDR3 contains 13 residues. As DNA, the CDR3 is TGCGCCAGCAGCTTGGATCCCCAGGGGGCTCCGCTCTTC. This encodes CASSLDPQGAPLF.

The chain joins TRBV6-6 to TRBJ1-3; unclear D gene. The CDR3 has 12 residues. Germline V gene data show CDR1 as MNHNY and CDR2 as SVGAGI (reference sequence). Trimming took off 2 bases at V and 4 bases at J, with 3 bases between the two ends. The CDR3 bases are TGTGCCAGCAGTTACGAGGGAAACACCATATATTTT. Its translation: CASSYEGNTIYF.

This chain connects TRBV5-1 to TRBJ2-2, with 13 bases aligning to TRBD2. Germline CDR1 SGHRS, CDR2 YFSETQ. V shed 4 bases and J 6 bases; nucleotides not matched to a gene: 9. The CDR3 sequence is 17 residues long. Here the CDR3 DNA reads TGCGCCAGCAGCCTACGGACTAGCGGGAGTATCGCCGGGGAGCTGTTTTTT. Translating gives CASSLRTSGSIAGELFF.

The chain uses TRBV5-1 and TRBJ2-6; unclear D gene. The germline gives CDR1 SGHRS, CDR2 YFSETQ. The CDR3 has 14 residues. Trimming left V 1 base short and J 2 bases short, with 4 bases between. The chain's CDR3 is CASSLLTGANVLTF. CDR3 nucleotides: TGCGCCAGCAGCTTGTTAACTGGGGCCAACGTCCTGACTTTC.

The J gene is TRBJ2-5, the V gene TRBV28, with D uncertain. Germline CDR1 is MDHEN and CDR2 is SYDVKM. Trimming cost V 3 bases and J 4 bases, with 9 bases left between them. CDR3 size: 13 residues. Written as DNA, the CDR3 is TGTGCCAGCAGTTTTACTAACCGAGAGACCCAGTACTTC. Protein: CASSFTNRETQYF. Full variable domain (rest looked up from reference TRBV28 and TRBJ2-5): DVKVTQSSRYLVKRTGEKVFLECVQDMDHENMFWYRQDPGLGLRLIYFSYDVKMKEKGDIPEGYSVSREKKERFSLILESASTNQTSMYLCASSFTNRETQYFGPGTRLLVL.

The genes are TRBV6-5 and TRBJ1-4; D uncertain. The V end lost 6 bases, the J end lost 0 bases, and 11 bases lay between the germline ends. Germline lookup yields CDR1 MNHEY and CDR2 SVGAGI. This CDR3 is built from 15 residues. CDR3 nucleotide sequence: TGTGCCAGCAGCCAACAATACGCAACTAATGAAAAACTGTTTTTT. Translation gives CASSQQYATNEKLFF.